The rows below give T cell receptor beta chains drawn from one sample of a study of blood T cell repertoires in COVID-19. Generated by immunoSEQ multiplex PCR, the TCRdb table keeps only in-frame clones and is missing some. The sample holds a few hundred thousand clones, 90% seen once. The sequenced material came from PBMCs or T cells enriched from blood (not recorded which). The origin of the receptors is a woman aged 18-29 years with acute COVID-19. CDR3s include the opening cysteine and the closing phenylalanine or tryptophan. The D gene is left open where the match is weak. Some rows have no size entry. The others give once, few or many, or a class for an expanded clone.

V	D	size	J	CDR3	DNA
TRBV10-3	TRBD1	-	TRBJ1-1	CAIRRTGGGNTEAFF	TGTGCCATCAGAAGAACAGGGGGCGGGAACACTGAAGCTTTCTTT
TRBV20-1	-	-	TRBJ2-7	CSASPGTTPFEQYF	TGCAGTGCGAGTCCCGGGACAACTCCTTTCGAGCAGTACTTC
TRBV29-1	TRBD2	-	TRBJ2-7	CSVELAGELPYEQYF	TGCAGCGTCGAGCTAGCGGGAGAGCTCCCCTACGAGCAGTACTTC
TRBV19	TRBD2	-	TRBJ2-1	CASSMVWTSGNEQFF	TGTGCCAGTAGTATGGTTTGGACTAGCGGGAATGAGCAGTTCTTC
TRBV6-2/TRBV6-3	-	-	TRBJ2-7	CASSYSVDSSYEQYF	TGTGCCAGCAGTTACTCTGTCGACAGCTCCTACGAGCAGTACTTC
TRBV5-6	TRBD2	-	TRBJ2-2	CASSLWGLAGVAGELFF	TGTGCCAGCAGCTTGTGGGGACTAGCGGGAGTAGCCGGGGAGCTGTTTTTT
TRBV19	TRBD1	-	TRBJ1-1	CASSTVRQGASNTEAFF	TGTGCCAGTAGTACCGTCAGACAGGGGGCATCGAACACTGAAGCTTTCTTT
TRBV7-8	-	-	TRBJ1-3	CASSPSTGLSGNTIYF	TGTGCCAGCAGCCCCTCAACAGGGCTCTCTGGAAACACCATATATTTT
TRBV7-9	TRBD2	-	TRBJ2-2	CASSSDSSGSWTGELFF	TGTGCCAGCAGCTCCGATTCTAGCGGGAGTTGGACCGGGGAGCTGTTTTTT
TRBV6-5	-	-	TRBJ2-7	CASSARYEQYF	TGTGCCAGCAGCGCCAGGTACGAGCAGTACTTC
TRBV30	TRBD2	-	TRBJ2-1	CAWSVHQGGRAGEQFF	TGTGCCTGGAGTGTACACCAAGGCGGGAGGGCCGGAGAGCAGTTCTTC
TRBV5-1	-	-	TRBJ2-2	CASSLAWATGELFF	TGCGCCAGCAGCTTGGCGTGGGCCACCGGGGAGCTGTTTTTT
TRBV11-2	-	-	TRBJ2-2	CASSPGAGVNTGELFF	TGTGCCAGCAGCCCAGGGGCGGGAGTCAACACCGGGGAGCTGTTTTTT
TRBV5-5	-	many	TRBJ2-6	CASSLARAGANVLTF	TGTGCCAGCAGCTTGGCCAGGGCTGGGGCCAACGTCCTGACTTTC
TRBV3-1/TRBV3-2	-	-	TRBJ2-7	CASSQGPSSYEQYF	TGTGCCAGCAGCCAAGGTCCCAGCTCCTACGAGCAGTACTTC
TRBV20-1	-	-	TRBJ2-5	CSASLQRQETQYF	TGCAGTGCTAGTCTCCAGCGGCAAGAGACCCAGTACTTC
TRBV13	-	once	TRBJ2-3	CASSSRPTGGSTDTQYF	TGTGCCAGCAGCTCCCGGCCTACGGGCGGGAGCACAGATACGCAGTATTTT
TRBV6-5	TRBD1	-	TRBJ2-2	CASSTRQGTGELFF	TGTGCCAGCAGTACCCGACAGGGAACCGGGGAGCTGTTTTTT
TRBV4-2	TRBD2	-	TRBJ2-7	CASSPGLAGVISYEQYF	TGTGCCAGCAGCCCAGGACTAGCGGGTGTAATATCCTACGAGCAGTACTTC
TRBV19	-	-	TRBJ2-7	CASSGLSYEQYF	TGTGCCAGTAGTGGGCTATCCTACGAGCAGTACTTC
TRBV5-1	TRBD1	-	TRBJ1-6	CASSPDRGSGSPLHF	TGCGCCAGCAGCCCGGACAGGGGGTCTGGTTCACCCCTCCACTTT
TRBV19	TRBD1	-	TRBJ1-1	CASSMPRTGIIGLTEAFF	TGTGCCAGTAGTATGCCAAGGACAGGGATAATCGGGCTCACTGAAGCTTTCTTT
TRBV18	-	-	TRBJ2-3	CASSGLSGADTQYF	TGTGCCAGCTCAGGGCTTTCAGGGGCAGATACGCAGTATTTT
TRBV5-1	TRBD1	-	TRBJ1-6	CASSLTGGVNNSPLHF	TGCGCCAGCAGCTTGACAGGGGGCGTAAATAATTCACCCCTCCACTTT
TRBV7-2	-	-	TRBJ1-2	CASSPRGGHNYGYTF	TGTGCCAGCAGCCCCCGGGGGGGGCATAACTATGGCTACACCTTC
TRBV5-6	TRBD1	-	TRBJ1-2	CASSYTQGNYGYTF	TGTGCCAGCAGCTACACACAGGGGAACTATGGCTACACCTTC
TRBV7-9	-	once	TRBJ1-1	CASTPDRMNTEAFF	TGTGCCAGCACACCCGACAGGATGAACACTGAAGCTTTCTTT
TRBV7-8	-	-	TRBJ1-2	CASSPRAGNYGYTF	TGTGCCAGCAGCCCCCGGGCAGGGAACTATGGCTACACCTTC
TRBV5-6	TRBD1	-	TRBJ1-2	CASSRRQGNYGYTF	TGTGCCAGCAGCCGGCGACAGGGGAACTATGGCTACACCTTC
TRBV4-2	TRBD2	once	TRBJ2-7	CASSRGGSYEQYF	TGTGCCAGCAGCCGCGGGGGGTCCTACGAGCAGTACTTC
TRBV6-5	TRBD1	-	TRBJ1-1	CASNRQGARTEAFF	TGTGCCAGCAACAGACAGGGGGCGAGGACTGAAGCTTTCTTT
TRBV5-1	TRBD1	-	TRBJ2-2	CASSYGQGGTGELFF	TGCGCCAGCAGCTACGGACAGGGAGGCACCGGGGAGCTGTTTTTT
TRBV12-5	TRBD2	-	TRBJ2-2	CASGMTSGRGGTGELFF	TGTGCTAGTGGTATGACTAGCGGGAGAGGTGGCACCGGGGAGCTGTTTTTT
TRBV19	TRBD1	-	TRBJ1-1	CASSTGTGFNTEAFF	TGTGCCAGTAGTACCGGGACAGGCTTTAACACTGAAGCTTTCTTT
TRBV18	-	-	TRBJ2-7	CASSPGGLRSIEQYF	TGTGCCAGCTCACCAGGAGGCCTAAGGTCAATCGAGCAGTACTTC
TRBV4-1	-	-	TRBJ1-1	CASSQDGGRSANTEAFF	TGCGCCAGCAGCCAAGATGGGGGGAGATCAGCGAACACTGAAGCTTTCTTT
TRBV7-2	TRBD2	-	TRBJ2-3	CASSRGGPVTDTQYF	TGTGCCAGCAGCCGGGGAGGGCCGGTGACAGATACGCAGTATTTT
TRBV19	TRBD1	-	TRBJ1-1	CASSFRGVKNTEAFF	TGTGCCAGTAGTTTCAGGGGGGTCAAGAACACTGAAGCTTTCTTT
TRBV19	-	-	TRBJ1-3	CASTPGSQSSGNTIYF	TGTGCCAGTACTCCGGGATCTCAAAGCTCTGGAAACACCATATATTTT
TRBV27	-	-	TRBJ1-4	CASSSSMRAEKLFF	TGTGCCAGCAGTTCCAGCATGAGGGCTGAAAAACTGTTTTTT
TRBV5-8	TRBD1	-	TRBJ1-5	CASSSFGTGTLSNQPQHF	TGTGCCAGCAGCTCCTTTGGGACAGGGACTTTAAGCAATCAGCCCCAGCATTTT
TRBV5-5	TRBD1	-	TRBJ2-7	CASSFNPGTDGSYEQYF	TGTGCCAGCAGCTTCAACCCCGGGACAGATGGCTCCTACGAGCAGTACTTC
TRBV5-1	-	-	TRBJ1-1	CASNWDRGSTEAFF	TGCGCCAGCAACTGGGACCGGGGGTCCACTGAAGCTTTCTTT
TRBV19	TRBD2	few	TRBJ2-3	CASSIRRGVTDTQYF	TGTGCCAGTAGTATTCGACGGGGGGTAACAGATACGCAGTATTTT
TRBV15	-	-	TRBJ1-5	CATSRGSQGGNQPQHF	TGTGCCACCAGCAGAGGGTCACAGGGCGGTAATCAGCCCCAGCATTTT
TRBV4-3	-	-	TRBJ2-1	CASSRGGAYNEQFF	TGCGCCAGCAGCCGTGGGGGCGCCTACAATGAGCAGTTCTTC
TRBV11-1	-	-	TRBJ1-3	CASSPRDNLRNTIYF	TGTGCCAGCAGCCCAAGGGACAATCTTCGAAACACCATATATTTT
TRBV28	TRBD1	few	TRBJ2-1	CASSLWGRLGQGGLSSYNEQFF	TGTGCCAGCAGTTTATGGGGGCGTCTAGGACAGGGCGGGCTGAGCTCCTACAATGAGCAGTTCTTC
TRBV9	TRBD1	-	TRBJ1-6	CASSATTGVDSPLHF	TGTGCCAGCAGCGCAACCACAGGGGTGGATTCACCCCTCCACTTT
TRBV6-5	-	-	TRBJ1-1	CASSYGWGRDTEAFF	TGTGCCAGCAGTTACGGTTGGGGGCGGGACACTGAAGCTTTCTTT
TRBV7-8	-	-	TRBJ2-1	CASSFHYEQFF	TGTGCCAGCAGCTTTCACTATGAGCAGTTCTTC
TRBV5-1	TRBD2	-	TRBJ2-3	CASSLGTSGSTSTDTQYF	TGCGCCAGCAGCTTGGGGACTAGCGGGAGTACTAGCACAGATACGCAGTATTTT
TRBV19	TRBD1	-	TRBJ2-1	CASSRRMPGGSSGVIGQFF	TGTGCCAGTAGTCGTCGAATGCCAGGGGGCAGTAGTGGGGTGATTGGGCAGTTCTTC
TRBV11-2	TRBD1	-	TRBJ2-7	CASSRLDRASSYEQYF	TGTGCCAGCAGCCGACTGGACAGGGCGAGCTCCTACGAGCAGTACTTC
TRBV9	-	-	TRBJ1-3	CASSVMGQGTSGNTIYF	TGTGCCAGCAGCGTAATGGGTCAGGGGACCTCTGGAAACACCATATATTTT
TRBV15	-	-	TRBJ2-1	CATSRSKDPMTRNEQFF	TGTGCCACCAGCAGGTCGAAAGACCCCATGACGCGGAATGAGCAGTTCTTC
TRBV2	-	-	TRBJ2-1	CASSPSGIKNNEQFF	TGTGCCAGCAGTCCCTCCGGGATTAAGAACAATGAGCAGTTCTTC
TRBV9	TRBD2	-	TRBJ2-1	CASSVGLADYNEQFF	TGTGCCAGCAGCGTAGGACTAGCGGATTACAATGAGCAGTTCTTC
TRBV3-1/TRBV3-2	-	once	TRBJ2-1	CASSQVSAGIDEQFF	TGTGCCAGCAGCCAAGTTTCTGCGGGGATTGATGAGCAGTTCTTC
TRBV1	-	-	TRBJ2-1	CTSSQEDSGSSYNEQFF	TGCACCAGCAGCCAAGAGGATAGCGGGAGCTCCTACAATGAGCAGTTCTTC